The sequence of this T cell receptor (beta chain) was determined in a study of blood T cell repertoires in COVID-19. The sample holds a few counts of this clone. As handled by the study authors: Using reference gene primer amplification, nucleated cell counts were estimated. Here immunoSEQ multiplex PCR was the method, and the copy in TCRdb shows in-frame clones only, minus some. V and J calls and clone size come straight from that table; D and trimming were deduced from the DNA. The profile covers over 300,000 clones, with 80% to 90% appearing a single time and about 9.4% taken by the ten largest. Cohort 3 recovered donors had two negative PCRs, clearance, or symptom resolution. CDR3 size: 14 residues. The V and J ends lost 6 bases and 0 bases, in that order; junction bases with no gene match: 6. Per the germline V gene, CDR1 is GTSNPN and CDR2 is SVGIG (reference sequence).

The rearrangement uses TRBV30 and TRBJ1-2; 8 nucleotides align to TRBD1. This receptor was obtained from a woman younger than 35 who had recovered from COVID-19. The specimen was PBMCs or T cells enriched from blood (not recorded which). The CDR3 DNA is TGTGCCTGCCTAGACAGGGGCTCTAACTATGGCTACACCTTC. It translates to CACLDRGSNYGYTF. Together with reference TRBV30 and TRBJ1-2, the CDR3 gives the full variable domain: SQTIHQWPATLVQPVGSPLSLECTVEGTSNPNLYWYRQAAGRGLQLLFYSVGIGQISSEVPQNLSASRPQDRQFILSSKKLLLSDSGFYLCACLDRGSNYGYTFGSGTRLTVV.